Each of the 7 T cell receptor beta chains below was sequenced from the same sample in a study of Ad26.COV2.S vaccination and SARS-CoV-2 variants. Assay used: immunoSEQ multiplex PCR; TCRdb lists only in-frame clones, some missing. The sample lists some 370,000 clones, 80% to 90% occurring once. Noted treatment: 15 to 20 received Ad26.COV2.S at low or high dose, single or two shots; 5 received placebo; per-sample allocation not given. Sampling was performed 63 days after the first vaccine or placebo injection. Material: peripheral blood, obtained in a trial of Ad26.COV2.S vaccine versus placebo. The receptors originated from a person between 18 and 65 years old who received the Ad26.COV2.S COVID-19 vaccine or a placebo.

This clone has just a few counts. The chain carries TRBV6-4 and TRBJ1-2; 7 bases are shared with TRBD1. The length of the CDR3 is 16 residues. V lost 6 bases, J lost 4 bases, and 14 bases stayed unmatched. Germline V gene lookup returns CDR1 MRHNA and CDR2 SNTAGT. In DNA, the CDR3 is TGTGCCAGCAGGGTTATAAGGGGGCTACTGATCTATGGCTACACCTTC. This translates into CASRVIRGLLIYGYTF.

V is TRBV14 and J is TRBJ2-1; D gene unclear. Trimming pared 1 base from V and 7 bases from J, leaving 8 bases between. Germline CDR1 and CDR2: SGHDN and FVKESK. This CDR3 has 13 amino acids. The CDR3 nucleotides read TGTGCCAGCAGCCAAGTATGGGAAAATGAGCAGTTCTTC. Encoded protein: CASSQVWENEQFF.

The genes are TRBV18 and TRBJ1-6; 11 bases are a match to TRBD1. The CDR3 consists of 15 residues. Germline CDR1 and CDR2: KGHSH and LQKENI. V was clipped by 4 bases and J by 10 bases; unmatched bases: 6. The CDR3 region has the DNA TGTGCCAGCTCACTACGGGACAGGGGGAACTCACCCCTCCACTTT. Translated, it gives CASSLRDRGNSPLHF.

The rearrangement uses TRBV7-2 and TRBJ1-3; D ambiguous. CDR1 and CDR2 (germline): SGHTA, FQGNSA. V was clipped by 3 bases and J by 0 bases, with 12 bases between them. The CDR3 is 16 amino acids. The CDR3 reads CASSFGPGSSGNTIYF. The CDR3, as DNA: TGTGCCAGCAGCTTCGGACCGGGAAGCTCTGGAAACACCATATATTTT.

V and J are TRBV6-6 and TRBJ1-5; possible D gene TRBD1, 5 bases. V was clipped by 4 bases and J by 2 bases, with 9 bases between them. Germline assignment: CDR1 MNHNY and CDR2 SVGAGI (reference sequence). This CDR3 has 14 residues. The chain's CDR3 is CASSFQGGNQPQHF. Here the CDR3 DNA reads TGTGCCAGCAGTTTCCAGGGTGGCAATCAGCCCCAGCATTTT.

This chain connects TRBV2 to TRBJ1-6; the D gene is possibly TRBD1 (5 bases). V was pared by 6 bases and J by 5 bases, with 8 bases between. The CDR3 loop spans 13 amino acids. Germline values: CDR1 SNHLY, CDR2 FYNNEI. In DNA, the CDR3 is TGTGCCAGCAGACTGACAGATAATTCACCCCTCCACTTT. As protein: CASRLTDNSPLHF.

This clone was seen many times. The chain recombines TRBV6-6 with TRBJ1-2; TRBD1 matches at 8 bases. The CDR3 runs to 15 residues. J lost 0 bases, V lost 6 bases, and 6 bases had no gene match. Germline CDR1 is MNHNY and CDR2 is SVGAGI (reference sequence). The CDR3 sequence is CASSPTGVANYGYTF. Here the CDR3 DNA reads TGTGCCAGCAGCCCGACAGGGGTAGCTAACTATGGCTACACCTTC.